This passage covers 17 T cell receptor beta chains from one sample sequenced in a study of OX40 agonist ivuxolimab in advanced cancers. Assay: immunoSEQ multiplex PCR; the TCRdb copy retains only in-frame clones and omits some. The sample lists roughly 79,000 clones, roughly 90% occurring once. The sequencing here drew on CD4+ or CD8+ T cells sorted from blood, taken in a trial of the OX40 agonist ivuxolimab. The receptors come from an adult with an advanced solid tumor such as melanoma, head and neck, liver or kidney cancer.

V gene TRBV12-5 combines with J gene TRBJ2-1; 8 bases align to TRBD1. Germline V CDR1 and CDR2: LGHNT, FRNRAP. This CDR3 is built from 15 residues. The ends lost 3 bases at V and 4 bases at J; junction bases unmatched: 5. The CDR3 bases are TGTGCTAGTGGTTTCGGACAGGGATGGTACAATGAGCAGTTCTTC. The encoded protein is CASGFGQGWYNEQFF.

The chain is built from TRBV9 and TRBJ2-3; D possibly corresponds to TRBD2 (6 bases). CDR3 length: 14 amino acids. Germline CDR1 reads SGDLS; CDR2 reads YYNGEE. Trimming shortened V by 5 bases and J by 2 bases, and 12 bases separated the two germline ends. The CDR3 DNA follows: TGTGCCAGCAGTACTTGGGGGGTCACAGATACGCAGTATTTT. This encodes CASSTWGVTDTQYF.

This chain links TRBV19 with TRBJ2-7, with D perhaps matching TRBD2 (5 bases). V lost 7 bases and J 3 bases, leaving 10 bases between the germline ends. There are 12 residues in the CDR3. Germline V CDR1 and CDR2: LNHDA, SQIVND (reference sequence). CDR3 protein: CASNTGGYEQYF. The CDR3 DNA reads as TGTGCCAGTAATACTGGAGGCTACGAGCAGTACTTC.

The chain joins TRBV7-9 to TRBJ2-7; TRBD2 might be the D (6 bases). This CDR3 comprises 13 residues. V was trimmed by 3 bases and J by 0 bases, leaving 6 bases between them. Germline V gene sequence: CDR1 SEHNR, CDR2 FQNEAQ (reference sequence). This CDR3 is CASSLTSSYEQYF. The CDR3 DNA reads TGTGCCAGCAGCTTGACTAGCTCCTACGAGCAGTACTTC.

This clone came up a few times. CDR3 loop: CASSFYVGGLIYEQYF. The CDR3 DNA is TGTGCCAGCAGCTTTTACGTGGGGGGCCTTATCTACGAGCAGTACTTC. V gene TRBV5-5 combines with J gene TRBJ2-7, with D perhaps given as TRBD1 or TRBD2 (6 bases each). Germline assignment: CDR1 SGHKS and CDR2 YYEKEE (reference sequence). The CDR3 has 16 amino acids. V lost 2 bases, J lost 3 bases, and 18 bases lay in between.

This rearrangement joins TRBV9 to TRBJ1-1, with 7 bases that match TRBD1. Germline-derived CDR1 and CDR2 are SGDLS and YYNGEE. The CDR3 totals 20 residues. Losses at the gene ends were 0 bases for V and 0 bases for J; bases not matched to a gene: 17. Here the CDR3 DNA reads TGTGCCAGCAGCGTAGCTGCCCGACAGGGTGGAGGGGCAATGAACACTGAAGCTTTCTTT. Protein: CASSVAARQGGGAMNTEAFF.

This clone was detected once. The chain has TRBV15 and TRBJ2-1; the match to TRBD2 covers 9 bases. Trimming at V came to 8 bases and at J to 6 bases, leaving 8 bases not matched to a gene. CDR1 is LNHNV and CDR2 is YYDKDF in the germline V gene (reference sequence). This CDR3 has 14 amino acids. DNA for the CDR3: TGTGCCACCTTAGGCGGGGGGGCCGGCAATGAGCAGTTCTTC. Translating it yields CATLGGGAGNEQFF.

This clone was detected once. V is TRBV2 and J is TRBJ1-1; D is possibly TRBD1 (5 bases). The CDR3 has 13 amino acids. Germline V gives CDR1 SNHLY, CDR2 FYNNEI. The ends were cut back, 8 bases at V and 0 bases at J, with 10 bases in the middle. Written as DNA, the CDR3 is TGTGCCAGCGTGGACATTATGAACACTGAAGCTTTCTTT. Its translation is CASVDIMNTEAFF.

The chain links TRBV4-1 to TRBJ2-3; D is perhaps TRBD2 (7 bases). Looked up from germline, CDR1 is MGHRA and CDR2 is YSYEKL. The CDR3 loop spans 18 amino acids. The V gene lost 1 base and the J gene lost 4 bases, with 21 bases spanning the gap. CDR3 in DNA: TGCGCCAGCAGCCAAGTTCACGGTGGGGGGGCGCAGGCAGATACGCAGTATTTT. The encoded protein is CASSQVHGGGAQADTQYF.

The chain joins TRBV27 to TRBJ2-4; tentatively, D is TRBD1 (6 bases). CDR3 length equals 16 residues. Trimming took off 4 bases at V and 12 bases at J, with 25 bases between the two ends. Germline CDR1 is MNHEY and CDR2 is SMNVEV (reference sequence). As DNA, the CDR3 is TGTGCCAGCAGTTGGGGACCCGGGACATCTCTCGACGGTCAGTACTTC. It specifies CASSWGPGTSLDGQYF.

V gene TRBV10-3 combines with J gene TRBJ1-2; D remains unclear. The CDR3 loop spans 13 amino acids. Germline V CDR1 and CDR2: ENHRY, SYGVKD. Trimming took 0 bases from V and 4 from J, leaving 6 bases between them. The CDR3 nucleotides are TGTGCCATCAGTGAGTCAGCCAGCTATGGCTACACCTTC. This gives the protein CAISESASYGYTF.

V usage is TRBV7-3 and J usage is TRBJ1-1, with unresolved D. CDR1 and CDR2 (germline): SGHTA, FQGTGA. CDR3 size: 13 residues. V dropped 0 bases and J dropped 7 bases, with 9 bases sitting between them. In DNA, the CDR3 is TGTGCCAGCAGCTTAACGTTGACAAATGAAGCTTTCTTT. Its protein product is CASSLTLTNEAFF.

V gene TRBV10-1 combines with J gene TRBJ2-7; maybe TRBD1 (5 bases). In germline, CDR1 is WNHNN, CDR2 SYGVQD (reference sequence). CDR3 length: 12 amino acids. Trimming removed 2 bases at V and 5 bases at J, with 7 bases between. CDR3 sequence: CASSEGANEQYF. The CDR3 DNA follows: TGCGCCAGCAGTGAGGGGGCGAACGAGCAGTACTTC.

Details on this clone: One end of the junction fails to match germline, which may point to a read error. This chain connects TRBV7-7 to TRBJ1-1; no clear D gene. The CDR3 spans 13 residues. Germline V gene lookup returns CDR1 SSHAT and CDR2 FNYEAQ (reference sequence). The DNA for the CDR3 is TGTGCTAGCACCAATATTAGGGACACTGAAGCTTTCTTT. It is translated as CASTNIRDTEAFF.

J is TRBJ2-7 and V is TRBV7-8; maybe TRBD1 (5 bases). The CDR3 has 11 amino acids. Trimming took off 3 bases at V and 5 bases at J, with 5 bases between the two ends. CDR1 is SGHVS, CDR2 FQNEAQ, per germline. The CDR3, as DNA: TGTGCCAGCAGCTTCAGGGACGAGCAGTACTTC. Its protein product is CASSFRDEQYF.

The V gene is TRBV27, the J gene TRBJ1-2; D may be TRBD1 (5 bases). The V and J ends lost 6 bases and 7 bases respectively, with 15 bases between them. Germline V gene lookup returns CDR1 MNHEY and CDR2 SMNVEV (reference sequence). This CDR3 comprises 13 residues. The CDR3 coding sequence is TGTGCCAGCAGCCCCGTGAGGGACGGTGGCTACACCTTC. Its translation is CASSPVRDGGYTF.

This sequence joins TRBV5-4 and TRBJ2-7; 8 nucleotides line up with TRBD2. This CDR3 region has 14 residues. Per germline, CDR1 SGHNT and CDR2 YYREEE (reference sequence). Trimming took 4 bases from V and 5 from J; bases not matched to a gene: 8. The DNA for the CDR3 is TGTGCCAGCAGCACGGGAGGGGGGGCTGACGAGCAGTACTTC. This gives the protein CASSTGGGADEQYF.